The rows below give T cell receptor beta chains drawn from one sample of a study of early stage breast cancer tumors. Only in-frame clones appear in the TCRdb table, and some are missing; sequencing was by immunoSEQ multiplex PCR. Here the sample spans some 6,000 clones, 78% being singletons. Sequenced: normal breast tissue next to the tumor. These receptors were obtained from a person aged 70 to 85 with breast cancer. Each CDR3 is given with its conserved first and last residue. The order of the fields is CDR3 DNA, CDR3 protein, V gene, D gene, J gene, clone size. The D gene is left open where the match is weak. Clone size is shown for a subset of rows, as once, few, many or a class of expanded clone.

CDR3 DNA: TGTGCCAGCAGCCCCCAGGTAGGGGCCGCCAATGAAAAACTGTTTTTT
CDR3 protein: CASSPQVGAANEKLFF
V gene: TRBV5-6
D gene: -
J gene: TRBJ1-4
clone size: few

CDR3 DNA: TGCGCCAGCAGTGAGAGGGTAGCTAGCGGGAGTCCGAAGGCATACAATGAGCAGTTCTTC
CDR3 protein: CASSERVASGSPKAYNEQFF
V gene: TRBV10-1
D gene: TRBD2
J gene: TRBJ2-1
clone size: large

CDR3 DNA: TGTGCCAGCAGCCCAGGGACTAGCGGGGGGGAGACCCAGTACTTC
CDR3 protein: CASSPGTSGGETQYF
V gene: TRBV7-2
D gene: TRBD2
J gene: TRBJ2-5
clone size: -

CDR3 DNA: TGTGCCAGCAGCTTCTCTAAGGGAGAGGGCTACACCTTC
CDR3 protein: CASSFSKGEGYTF
V gene: TRBV7-9
D gene: -
J gene: TRBJ1-2
clone size: -

CDR3 DNA: TGTGCCTGGAGCGGACCTGGGACTAGCGGGAGGGCCTACAATGAGCAGTTCTTC
CDR3 protein: CAWSGPGTSGRAYNEQFF
V gene: TRBV30
D gene: TRBD2
J gene: TRBJ2-1
clone size: -

CDR3 DNA: TGTGCCAGCAGCCGGAGACAGGGAAGGTACCAAGAGACCCAGTACTTC
CDR3 protein: CASSRRQGRYQETQYF
V gene: TRBV11-2
D gene: TRBD1
J gene: TRBJ2-5
clone size: -

CDR3 DNA: TGCGCCAGCAGCCTGGAGGGACAGGGCACCACAGATACGCAGTATTTT
CDR3 protein: CASSLEGQGTTDTQYF
V gene: TRBV5-1
D gene: TRBD1
J gene: TRBJ2-3
clone size: -

CDR3 DNA: TGTGCCAGCAGCGCCGTTCGGGGGGAGCTGTTTTTT
CDR3 protein: CASSAVRGELFF
V gene: TRBV5-6
D gene: -
J gene: TRBJ2-2
clone size: -

CDR3 DNA: TGTGCCAGTAGTATTCTAGCGGGAGGCGCCTACAATGAGCAGTTCTTC
CDR3 protein: CASSILAGGAYNEQFF
V gene: TRBV19
D gene: TRBD2
J gene: TRBJ2-1
clone size: -

CDR3 DNA: TGTGCCAGCAGCTTCGGACTAGCGGGAGGGCCACAGACCCAGTACTTC
CDR3 protein: CASSFGLAGGPQTQYF
V gene: TRBV7-3
D gene: TRBD2
J gene: TRBJ2-5
clone size: -

CDR3 DNA: TGTGCCAGCACCTTCAGTAGGGACAGAGCCCTTGAAGCTTTCTTT
CDR3 protein: CASTFSRDRALEAFF
V gene: TRBV2
D gene: TRBD1
J gene: TRBJ1-1
clone size: -

CDR3 DNA: TGTGCCAGCAGCCAAGGAAGGGGAGATACGCAGTATTTT
CDR3 protein: CASSQGRGDTQYF
V gene: TRBV4-2
D gene: -
J gene: TRBJ2-3
clone size: -

CDR3 DNA: TGTGCCAGCACGTTGTCCAGCGGGAATCCCGACGAGCAGTACTTC
CDR3 protein: CASTLSSGNPDEQYF
V gene: TRBV6-6
D gene: TRBD2
J gene: TRBJ2-7
clone size: few

CDR3 DNA: TGCGCCAGCAGCCCCCTTCGGACTGAGTCCTACGAGCAGTACTTC
CDR3 protein: CASSPLRTESYEQYF
V gene: TRBV5-1
D gene: -
J gene: TRBJ2-7
clone size: -

CDR3 DNA: TGTGCCAGCAGCGTAGGACCCGGGGGGGAAGCTTTCTTT
CDR3 protein: CASSVGPGGEAFF
V gene: TRBV9
D gene: -
J gene: TRBJ1-1
clone size: -

CDR3 DNA: TGCGCCAGCAGCCAAGAACCGTTCCGGTATCCTACCCGCGAGCAGTACTTC
CDR3 protein: CASSQEPFRYPTREQYF
V gene: TRBV4-1
D gene: -
J gene: TRBJ2-7
clone size: once

CDR3 DNA: TGTGCCAGTAGCGTGACACCGGGACTAGTACAAGATACGCAGTATTTT
CDR3 protein: CASSVTPGLVQDTQYF
V gene: TRBV19
D gene: TRBD2
J gene: TRBJ2-3
clone size: -

CDR3 DNA: TGCGCCAGCAGCCAAGCGGGACAGGGGGCGAATCAGCCCCAGCATTTT
CDR3 protein: CASSQAGQGANQPQHF
V gene: TRBV4-1
D gene: TRBD1
J gene: TRBJ1-5
clone size: -

CDR3 DNA: TGTGCCAGCAGCTTAGCGACAGGGCGCTACGAGCAGTACTTC
CDR3 protein: CASSLATGRYEQYF
V gene: TRBV7-2
D gene: TRBD1
J gene: TRBJ2-7
clone size: few

CDR3 DNA: TGTGCCAGCACCTTGAAAGGGAGCTACAATGAGCAGTTCTTC
CDR3 protein: CASTLKGSYNEQFF
V gene: TRBV5-4
D gene: -
J gene: TRBJ2-1
clone size: few

CDR3 DNA: TGCGCCAGCAGCCAACTTTTAGACAGCGCACGTCGTCAGTACTTC
CDR3 protein: CASSQLLDSARRQYF
V gene: TRBV4-1
D gene: -
J gene: TRBJ2-7
clone size: -

CDR3 DNA: TGCGCCAGCAAACTGGGGACAGGGAGAGGCGAGCAGTACTTC
CDR3 protein: CASKLGTGRGEQYF
V gene: TRBV4-1
D gene: TRBD1
J gene: TRBJ2-7
clone size: -

CDR3 DNA: TGTGCCAGCTCACCCGGGGAGGCAGCTGGCTACACCTTC
CDR3 protein: CASSPGEAAGYTF
V gene: TRBV18
D gene: -
J gene: TRBJ1-2
clone size: few

CDR3 DNA: TGTGCCAGCAGTTTACGAGGGACAGGGGGTTGGGAACTGTTTTTT
CDR3 protein: CASSLRGTGGWELFF
V gene: TRBV28
D gene: TRBD1
J gene: TRBJ1-4
clone size: -

CDR3 DNA: TGTGCCAGTAAGAGAAGACAGGGGTTGGGTCAGCCCCAGCATTTT
CDR3 protein: CASKRRQGLGQPQHF
V gene: TRBV19
D gene: TRBD1
J gene: TRBJ1-5
clone size: -

CDR3 DNA: TGTGCCTGGAGTGTCAGGGAGGAGGAAGCTTTCTTT
CDR3 protein: CAWSVREEEAFF
V gene: TRBV30
D gene: -
J gene: TRBJ1-1
clone size: -

CDR3 DNA: TGTGCCAGCAGCTTAGGGGTTCGGCAGGGGGAAATCGGGACCCAGTACTTC
CDR3 protein: CASSLGVRQGEIGTQYF
V gene: TRBV7-8
D gene: TRBD1
J gene: TRBJ2-5
clone size: -

CDR3 DNA: TGCGCCAGCAGCCAAGTGGGATCAAACAGTAGGGGTGGCTACACCTTC
CDR3 protein: CASSQVGSNSRGGYTF
V gene: TRBV4-3
D gene: -
J gene: TRBJ1-2
clone size: -

CDR3 DNA: TGCAGCGTTTCTTCAGTCGTTAATGAGCAGTTCTTC
CDR3 protein: CSVSSVVNEQFF
V gene: TRBV29-1
D gene: -
J gene: TRBJ2-1
clone size: -

CDR3 DNA: TGTGCCAGCAGTCGGACTAGCGGGGTCAAAGAGACCCAGTACTTC
CDR3 protein: CASSRTSGVKETQYF
V gene: TRBV7-6
D gene: TRBD2
J gene: TRBJ2-5
clone size: once

CDR3 DNA: TGTGCCAGCAGAGGACAGGGGGCCTATGGCTACACCTTC
CDR3 protein: CASRGQGAYGYTF
V gene: TRBV6-1
D gene: TRBD1
J gene: TRBJ1-2
clone size: -

CDR3 DNA: TGTGCCAGTAGTATAGCGAGGTCTCGGCCATCCGGCTACACCTTC
CDR3 protein: CASSIARSRPSGYTF
V gene: TRBV19
D gene: -
J gene: TRBJ1-2
clone size: few

CDR3 DNA: TGTGCCAGCACCAATAGGGGGGGGCAAGAGACCCAGTACTTC
CDR3 protein: CASTNRGGQETQYF
V gene: TRBV27
D gene: -
J gene: TRBJ2-5
clone size: few

CDR3 DNA: TGCGCCAGCAGCACGGGACAGGGACTCTCAGTTCAGACCCAGTACTTC
CDR3 protein: CASSTGQGLSVQTQYF
V gene: TRBV5-1
D gene: TRBD1
J gene: TRBJ2-5
clone size: -

CDR3 DNA: TGTGCCTCAGGAAGGGAGAGCTCTGGAAACACCATATATTTT
CDR3 protein: CASGRESSGNTIYF
V gene: TRBV10-3
D gene: -
J gene: TRBJ1-3
clone size: -

CDR3 DNA: TGTGCCAGCAGCACGACAGGGGGCTACGAGCAGTACTTC
CDR3 protein: CASSTTGGYEQYF
V gene: TRBV5-5
D gene: TRBD1
J gene: TRBJ2-7
clone size: -

CDR3 DNA: TGCGCCAGCAGCTTGGCCATGGGTGCGGATGGCTACACCTTC
CDR3 protein: CASSLAMGADGYTF
V gene: TRBV5-1
D gene: -
J gene: TRBJ1-2
clone size: once

CDR3 DNA: TGCGCCAGCAGCTTGTACAGGGCGTTGAGTGGGGCCAACGTCCTGACTTTC
CDR3 protein: CASSLYRALSGANVLTF
V gene: TRBV5-1
D gene: -
J gene: TRBJ2-6
clone size: -

CDR3 DNA: TGCGCCAGCAGCCGGACAGGGTCCGAGCAGTACTTC
CDR3 protein: CASSRTGSEQYF
V gene: TRBV5-1
D gene: TRBD1
J gene: TRBJ2-7
clone size: -

CDR3 DNA: TGTGCCAGCAGCGTGAGCGGGACAGGGGGCTACAATGAGCAGTTCTTC
CDR3 protein: CASSVSGTGGYNEQFF
V gene: TRBV9
D gene: TRBD1
J gene: TRBJ2-1
clone size: -

CDR3 DNA: TGTGCCAGCAGCGAGAAGACAGGGTCGGTTTACGAGCAGTACTTC
CDR3 protein: CASSEKTGSVYEQYF
V gene: TRBV9
D gene: TRBD1
J gene: TRBJ2-7
clone size: few

CDR3 DNA: TGTGCCAGCAGTGTTCGACCGGGACAGTCGAATGAAAAACTGTTTTTT
CDR3 protein: CASSVRPGQSNEKLFF
V gene: TRBV6-1
D gene: TRBD1
J gene: TRBJ1-4
clone size: -

CDR3 DNA: TGTGCGACCTTCGGGGGGGTTAGGACAGATACGCAGTATTTT
CDR3 protein: CATFGGVRTDTQYF
V gene: TRBV7-9
D gene: TRBD2
J gene: TRBJ2-3
clone size: -

CDR3 DNA: TGCGCCAGCAGCCTAACAGGTACTAGCACAGATACGCAGTATTTT
CDR3 protein: CASSLTGTSTDTQYF
V gene: TRBV5-1
D gene: -
J gene: TRBJ2-3
clone size: -

CDR3 DNA: TGTGCCAGTATTAACAGGGGCTCCTACAATGAGCAGTTCTTC
CDR3 protein: CASINRGSYNEQFF
V gene: TRBV28
D gene: TRBD1
J gene: TRBJ2-1
clone size: -

CDR3 DNA: TGTGCCAGCAGTTACTCTTCGGGGGGGTACGAGCAGTACTTC
CDR3 protein: CASSYSSGGYEQYF
V gene: TRBV6-5
D gene: TRBD2
J gene: TRBJ2-7
clone size: -

CDR3 DNA: TGTGCCAGCAGCGCAATGGGACTAGCGGGAGGGAATGAGCAGTTCTTC
CDR3 protein: CASSAMGLAGGNEQFF
V gene: TRBV2
D gene: TRBD2
J gene: TRBJ2-1
clone size: -

CDR3 DNA: TGTGCCAGCAGTTATCTTAGCGGGGGAAGGGAGCAGTACTTC
CDR3 protein: CASSYLSGGREQYF
V gene: TRBV6-5
D gene: TRBD2
J gene: TRBJ2-7
clone size: few

CDR3 DNA: TGTGCCAGCAGTCGACGGGGGGCCCCCTACAATGAGCAGTTCTTC
CDR3 protein: CASSRRGAPYNEQFF
V gene: TRBV7-6
D gene: -
J gene: TRBJ2-1
clone size: -